Below are 31 T cell receptor beta chains sequenced from a single sample in a study of T-cell reconstitution after alpha-beta-depleted transplantation in children. The TCRbeta library incorporated unique molecular identifiers. Each CDR3 protein gets one entry after TCRdb re-called the PCR reads with MiXCR. Of about 420,000 distinct CDR3 sequences in the sample, about 16% were seen once. The sample here was PBMCs, mostly from graft donor cells, taken 360 days after TCRalphabeta/CD19-depleted stem cell transplant. These receptors were taken from a boy younger than two who had a stem cell transplant for Wiskott-Aldrich syndrome, so the T cells may come from the graft donor.

This clonotype occurred a few times. This chain connects TRBV5-1 to TRBJ2-2; possible D gene TRBD2, 5 bases. The germline V gene has CDR1 SGHRS and CDR2 YFSETQ. The CDR3 totals 15 residues. The germline V and J ends were trimmed by 0 bases and 0 bases, with 6 bases remaining between them. CDR3 protein: CASSLERANTGELFF. In DNA, the CDR3 is TGCGCCAGCAGCTTGGAGAGGGCGAACACCGGGGAGCTGTTTTTT.

The chain carries TRBV27 and TRBJ2-3; 8 bases are shared with TRBD1. Trimming took 2 bases from V and 11 from J; bases not matched to a gene: 12. The CDR3 totals 15 residues. Germline CDR1 is MNHEY and CDR2 is SMNVEV (reference sequence). The CDR3 coding sequence is TGTGCCAGCAGTTTAACGGGGACAGGCCGTTTCGAGCAGTATTTT. Encoded protein: CASSLTGTGRFEQYF.

This clonotype was detected a few times. The chain recombines TRBV11-3 with TRBJ2-3; D remains ambiguous. Germline V CDR1 and CDR2: SGHNT, YENEEA. Trimming took off 4 bases at V and 2 bases at J, with 13 bases between the two ends. This CDR3 spans 15 amino acids. The CDR3: CASSSRGPNTDTQYF. CDR3 DNA sequence: TGTGCCAGCAGCTCGCGAGGACCAAACACAGATACGCAGTATTTT.

This clonotype was detected a few times. V is TRBV2 and J is TRBJ2-1; D may be TRBD2 (5 bases). The length of the CDR3 is 16 residues. V dropped 6 bases and J dropped 4 bases, with 19 bases sitting between them. Germline assignment: CDR1 SNHLY and CDR2 FYNNEI. CDR3 region: CASRSRSGTRYNEQFF. The CDR3 DNA sequence: TGTGCCAGCAGGAGTAGGAGCGGCACCCGATACAATGAGCAGTTCTTC. Combining the CDR3 with reference TRBV2 and TRBJ2-1 gives the whole variable domain EPEVTQTPSHQVTQMGQEVILRCVPISNHLYFYWYRQILGQKVEFLVSFYNNEISEKSEIFDDQFSVERPDGSNFTLKIRSTKLEDSAMYFCASRSRSGTRYNEQFFGPGTRLTVL.

V usage is TRBV2 and J usage is TRBJ2-7, with D tentatively TRBD2 (5 bases). This CDR3 is 15 amino acids long. The germline V and J ends were trimmed by 6 bases and 5 bases, with 20 bases remaining between them. Germline CDR1 and CDR2: SNHLY and FYNNEI. The CDR3 reads CASSVGLILGDEQYF. In DNA, the CDR3 is TGTGCCAGCAGCGTTGGACTCATTCTGGGAGACGAGCAGTACTTC.

This clonotype has a single count. V and J are TRBV24-1 and TRBJ1-1; TRBD1 might be the D (5 bases). The CDR3 is 15 residues long. Trimming removed 2 bases from V and 1 base from J, with 10 bases in between. In germline, CDR1 is KGHDR, CDR2 SFDVKD. CDR3 region: CATSDSHGGNTEAFF. CDR3 nucleotide sequence: TGTGCCACCAGTGATTCCCATGGGGGGAACACTGAAGCTTTCTTT.

This clonotype has just a few counts. The chain joins TRBV5-6 to TRBJ2-1; 12 nucleotides align to TRBD2. Germline loops: CDR1 SGHDT, CDR2 YYEEEE. The CDR3 runs to 15 residues. V lost 2 bases and J lost 9; bases outside the gene matches: 6. Here the CDR3 DNA reads TGTGCCAGCAGCTTAATCACTAGCGGGGGGCTTGAGCAGTTCTTC. Translation gives CASSLITSGGLEQFF. Combining the CDR3 with reference TRBV5-6 and TRBJ2-1 gives the whole variable domain DAGVTQSPTHLIKTRGQQVTLRCSPKSGHDTVSWYQQALGQGPQFIFQYYEEEERQRGNFPDRFSGHQFPNYSSELNVNALLLGDSALYLCASSLITSGGLEQFFGPGTRLTVL.

The chain links TRBV20-1 to TRBJ2-1; 10 bases map to TRBD2. After removal of 5 bases from V and 9 bases from J, the junction contained 13 bases not matched to a gene. Germline loops: CDR1 DFQATT, CDR2 SNEGSKA (reference sequence). CDR3 size: 15 residues. Here the CDR3 DNA reads TGCAGTGCTCCTAGGACTAGCGGACCCACCGGTGAGCAGTTCTTC. Protein product: CSAPRTSGPTGEQFF.

This clonotype was seen many times. The chain employs TRBV6-5 and TRBJ2-3, with D maybe TRBD2 (7 bases). Germline loops: CDR1 MNHEY, CDR2 SVGAGI. The CDR3 has 12 residues. The ends were cut back, 6 bases at V and 8 bases at J, with 12 bases in the middle. CDR3 residues: CASSRRGGTQYF. The CDR3 DNA sequence: TGTGCCAGCAGCCGTAGGGGGGGTACGCAGTATTTT.

The chain employs TRBV27 and TRBJ2-1; a possible D gene is TRBD2 (5 bases). The CDR3 is 16 amino acids. Germline V gene data show CDR1 as MNHEY and CDR2 as SMNVEV (reference sequence). The V and J ends lost 3 bases and 6 bases respectively, with 18 bases between them. CDR3 DNA: TGTGCCAGCAGTTTCTTTGGCGGAGGTCTGTCCAATGAGCAGTTCTTC. Its translation: CASSFFGGGLSNEQFF.

V and J are TRBV7-2 and TRBJ2-7; D is unclear. The CDR3 length is 14 residues. Trimming removed 3 bases from V and 5 bases from J, with 14 bases in between. CDR1 is SGHTA, CDR2 FQGNSA, per germline. The CDR3 sequence is CASSFRTNRDEQYF. In nucleotides, the CDR3 is TGTGCCAGCAGCTTTCGGACCAACCGGGACGAGCAGTACTTC.

This clonotype showed up many times. As DNA, the CDR3 is TGTGCCAGCAGCTCCCCCAGGGGGGGAAGCTACGAGCAGTACTTC. Translating gives CASSSPRGGSYEQYF. The chain combines TRBV12-3 or TRBV12-4 with TRBJ2-7; D assignment may be TRBD1 or TRBD2 (7 bases each). This CDR3 region has 15 residues. Trimming pared 6 bases from V and 3 bases from J, leaving 18 bases between.

This clonotype was counted many times. The chain uses TRBV9 and TRBJ2-1; 12 bases align to TRBD1. Germline V gene data show CDR1 as SGDLS and CDR2 as YYNGEE. The trim removed 0 bases at V and 8 bases at J, leaving 6 bases unmatched. This CDR3 has 16 amino acids. The CDR3 is CASSVGDRGRRYEQFF. DNA for the CDR3: TGTGCCAGCAGCGTAGGGGACAGGGGGCGCCGCTATGAGCAGTTCTTC.

The rearrangement links TRBV12-3 or TRBV12-4 to TRBJ2-2; no firm D call. This CDR3 has 13 residues. V was trimmed by 2 bases and J by 6 bases, leaving 7 bases between them. Here the CDR3 reads CASSLWAAGELFF. CDR3 DNA: TGTGCCAGCAGTTTATGGGCGGCCGGGGAGCTGTTTTTT.

The J gene is TRBJ2-6, the V gene TRBV29-1; D possibly corresponds to TRBD1 (5 bases). CDR3 length equals 15 residues. The germline CDR1 and CDR2 sequences are SQVTM and ANQGSEA. V was pared by 4 bases and J by 4 bases, with 14 bases between. The CDR3 DNA reads TGCAGCGTTGGCCTTCACAGGAACGGGGCCAACGTCCTGACTTTC. It codes for CSVGLHRNGANVLTF.

V is TRBV29-1 and J is TRBJ2-2; D unclear. The CDR3 consists of 14 residues. Germline CDR1 and CDR2: SQVTM and ANQGSEA. V shed 6 bases and J shed 6 bases, with 17 bases lying between them. CDR3 sequence reads: CSVREYRTAGELFF. The CDR3 DNA reads TGCAGCGTCCGAGAATACCGAACTGCCGGGGAGCTGTTTTTT.

The chain employs TRBV10-3 and TRBJ2-7; 9 nucleotides match TRBD2. CDR1 is ENHRY, CDR2 SYGVKD, per germline. Trimming at V came to 4 bases and at J to 6 bases, leaving 13 bases not matched to a gene. The CDR3 is 16 residues long. The CDR3 region is CAISGSSGARGGEQYF. CDR3 sequence (DNA): TGTGCCATCAGTGGTTCTAGCGGGGCAAGGGGGGGCGAGCAGTACTTC.

This clonotype was observed a few times. The CDR3 loop reads CASIGLISDTQYF. In nucleotides, the CDR3 is TGTGCCAGCATAGGCCTTATATCGGATACGCAGTATTTT. The chain has TRBV2 and TRBJ2-3; D is ambiguous. Trimming removed 7 bases from V and 6 bases from J, with 14 bases in between. Looked up from germline, CDR1 is SNHLY and CDR2 is FYNNEI. The CDR3 is 13 amino acids. Variable domain in full (rest from reference TRBV2 and TRBJ2-3): EPEVTQTPSHQVTQMGQEVILRCVPISNHLYFYWYRQILGQKVEFLVSFYNNEISEKSEIFDDQFSVERPDGSNFTLKIRSTKLEDSAMYFCASIGLISDTQYFGPGTRLTVL.

Of note for this clonotype: The junction does not match germline at one end; this may be a read error. The chain carries TRBV19 and TRBJ2-5; no firm D call. Germline V gene lookup returns CDR1 LNHDA and CDR2 SQIVND (reference sequence). The CDR3 extends over 17 amino acids. CDR3 residues: CASSSLTSARPQGTQYF. The CDR3 region has the DNA TGTGCCAGTAGTTCTTTAACGTCTGCGAGGCCTCAAGGGACCCAGTACTTC.

The chain couples TRBV7-2 to TRBJ2-2; tentatively, D is TRBD1 (6 bases). Germline CDR1 reads SGHTA; CDR2 reads FQGNSA. This CDR3 is built from 16 residues. V was pared by 5 bases and J by 2 bases, with 15 bases between. CDR3 DNA sequence: TGTGCCAGCAGCCTTCACCCCAGGGGAAACACCGGGGAGCTGTTTTTT. Protein sequence: CASSLHPRGNTGELFF.

Here the CDR3 DNA reads TGCGCCAGCAGCCAAGATAGGACAGGTCTTGACTCTGGGGCCAACGTCCTGACTTTC. Translated, it gives CASSQDRTGLDSGANVLTF. The J gene is TRBJ2-6, the V gene TRBV4-1, with 7 bases matching TRBD1. The V gene end was trimmed by 0 bases and the J gene end by 0 bases; junction bases not matched to a gene: 8. Germline CDR1 and CDR2: MGHRA and YSYEKL. The length of the CDR3 is 19 residues.

CDR3 nucleotides: TGCGCCAGCAGCCAAGTAGCTCTAGAGACCCAGTACTTC. It is translated as CASSQVALETQYF. The genes are TRBV4-1 and TRBJ2-5; D unresolved. V shed 1 base and J shed 4 bases, with 7 bases lying between them. This CDR3 region has 13 residues. CDR1 is MGHRA and CDR2 is YSYEKL in the germline V gene.

CDR3 protein: CASSQEGGVRQETQYF. The CDR3 DNA reads TGCGCCAGCAGCCAAGAAGGGGGAGTCAGGCAAGAGACCCAGTACTTC. The chain couples TRBV4-1 to TRBJ2-5; tentatively, D is TRBD1 (6 bases). V lost 0 bases, J lost 2 bases, and 13 bases lay in between. CDR3 length: 16 amino acids. Germline CDR1 MGHRA, CDR2 YSYEKL.

The rearrangement links TRBV7-2 to TRBJ2-1; D unresolved. The CDR3 covers 14 residues. The germline CDR1 and CDR2 sequences are SGHTA and FQGNSA. The ends were cut back, 1 base at V and 5 bases at J, with 9 bases in the middle. The CDR3 region is CASSLDIGHNEQFF. For the CDR3, the DNA is TGTGCCAGCAGCTTAGATATCGGGCACAATGAGCAGTTCTTC.

The chain carries TRBV7-9 and TRBJ2-2, with D perhaps being TRBD1 or TRBD2 (5 bases each). The CDR3 covers 15 residues. Trimming took 4 bases from V and 6 from J, leaving 15 bases between them. Germline-derived CDR1 and CDR2 are SEHNR and FQNEAQ (reference sequence). This CDR3 reads CASSWGTPYAGELFF. DNA for the CDR3: TGTGCCAGCAGCTGGGGGACGCCGTACGCCGGGGAGCTGTTTTTT.

This clonotype occurred a few times. This rearrangement joins TRBV5-1 to TRBJ2-2; no clear D gene. The V end was cut by 0 bases, the J end by 3 bases, with 9 bases between. The germline CDR1 and CDR2 sequences are SGHRS and YFSETQ. The CDR3 sequence is 15 residues long. The CDR3: CASSLGRSHTGELFF. The CDR3 region has the DNA TGCGCCAGCAGCTTGGGTAGATCCCACACCGGGGAGCTGTTTTTT.

This clonotype was counted between two and nine times. The chain uses TRBV9 and TRBJ2-1, with 11 bases identical to TRBD1. V gave up 4 bases and J gave up 1 base; unmatched junction bases: 4. This CDR3 is built from 16 residues. Germline CDR1 SGDLS, CDR2 YYNGEE. The CDR3 DNA reads TGTGCCAGCAGCCCCCGGGACAGGGGGTCCTACAATGAGCAGTTCTTC. The encoded protein is CASSPRDRGSYNEQFF. Together with reference TRBV9 and TRBJ2-1, the CDR3 gives the full variable domain: DSGVTQTPKHLITATGQRVTLRCSPRSGDLSVYWYQQSLDQGLQFLIQYYNGEERAKGNILERFSAQQFPDLHSELNLSSLELGDSALYFCASSPRDRGSYNEQFFGPGTRLTVL.

This clonotype came up once. The chain couples TRBV10-3 to TRBJ2-7; D is uncertain. The V and J ends lost 10 bases and 2 bases respectively, with 9 bases between them. This CDR3 has 11 amino acids. Looked up from germline, CDR1 is ENHRY and CDR2 is SYGVKD. CDR3 sequence (DNA): TGTGCCACCTGGCAGCCCTACGAGCAGTACTTC. Its protein is CATWQPYEQYF.

This clonotype was seen more than once but under ten times. The V and J genes are TRBV25-1 and TRBJ2-3; D tentatively fits TRBD1 or TRBD2 (5 bases each). Germline CDR1 is MGHDK and CDR2 is SYGVNS. This CDR3 has 14 amino acids. V dropped 0 bases and J dropped 6 bases, with 10 bases sitting between them. The CDR3 loop reads CASSEYEGSDTQYF. The CDR3 DNA sequence: TGTGCCAGCAGTGAATATGAGGGGTCGGATACGCAGTATTTT.

There are a few counts of this clonotype. The CDR3 DNA follows: TGTGCCAGCAGCCAAGTTGGGACAGGGCAGACCCAGTACTTC. Translation gives CASSQVGTGQTQYF. The genes are TRBV3-1 and TRBJ2-5; TRBD1 aligns across 9 bases. The junction had 3 bases not matched to a gene; V was cut back by 1 base and J by 6 bases. Germline V CDR1 and CDR2: LGHDT, YNNKEL (reference sequence). This CDR3 comprises 14 residues.

The chain links TRBV9 to TRBJ2-7; D gene uncertain. Germline V gene lookup returns CDR1 SGDLS and CDR2 YYNGEE. Trimming took off 4 bases at V and 6 bases at J, with 20 bases between the two ends. The CDR3 length is 15 residues. The CDR3 DNA reads TGTGCCAGCAGCTCGGGTGAGGCCTTCTCCATCGAGCAGTACTTC. Encoded protein: CASSSGEAFSIEQYF.